Below are 12 T cell receptor beta chains sequenced from a single sample in a study of PD-L1 blockade in urothelial cancer. Time point described: pretreatment peripheral blood. Method: immunoSEQ multiplex PCR; TCRdb's copy keeps in-frame clones and lacks some. The repertoire holds tens of thousands of clones, with about four fifths as singletons. The material was PBMCs, obtained around atezolizumab (anti-PD-L1) treatment. These receptors were taken from a man between 70 and 80 years old with urothelial cancer.

This rearrangement joins TRBV6-5 to TRBJ1-1, with a possible D match to TRBD1 (5 bases). The CDR3 loop spans 15 amino acids. The V and J ends lost 6 bases and 6 bases respectively, with 20 bases between them. Germline-derived CDR1 and CDR2 are MNHEY and SVGAGI. The CDR3 spells CASSQSGGARAEAFF. CDR3 bases: TGTGCCAGCAGCCAATCGGGAGGGGCTCGGGCTGAAGCTTTCTTT.

The chain is built from TRBV7-7 and TRBJ2-1; 8 bases are a match to TRBD2. In germline, CDR1 is SSHAT, CDR2 FNYEAQ (reference sequence). With V trimmed by 1 base and J by 5 bases, 4 bases remained unmatched. The CDR3 covers 15 residues. CDR3 amino acids: CASSLDGGAHNEQFF. The DNA for the CDR3 is TGTGCCAGCAGCTTAGACGGGGGGGCACACAATGAGCAGTTCTTC.

The V gene is TRBV7-8, the J gene TRBJ2-3; maybe TRBD2 (6 bases). The CDR3 has 14 residues. Trimming took 4 bases from V and 2 from J, leaving 10 bases between them. Germline V gene data show CDR1 as SGHVS and CDR2 as FQNEAQ. The chain's CDR3 is CASSWREITDTQYF. The CDR3 DNA is TGTGCCAGCAGCTGGAGGGAAATCACAGATACGCAGTATTTT.

This clone has only one observation. The J gene is TRBJ2-7, the V gene TRBV5-4, with D maybe TRBD1 (5 bases). From germline, CDR1 is SGHNT and CDR2 YYREEE (reference sequence). This CDR3 contains 14 residues. The germline V and J ends were trimmed by 0 bases and 7 bases, with 14 bases remaining between them. The CDR3 DNA sequence: TGTGCCAGCAGCTTGGCGGTCCAGGCAGGGGAGCAGTACTTC. This translates into CASSLAVQAGEQYF.

This chain connects TRBV5-1 to TRBJ1-1, with unresolved D. The V end was cut by 3 bases, the J end by 3 bases, with 9 bases between. The V gene's germline CDR1 is SGHRS and CDR2 YFSETQ. CDR3 size: 13 residues. The CDR3 is CASSWADDTEAFF. The CDR3, as DNA: TGCGCCAGCAGCTGGGCCGACGACACTGAAGCTTTCTTT.

The V gene is TRBV5-4, the J gene TRBJ1-2; 11 bases agree with TRBD1. Germline CDR1 and CDR2: SGHNT and YYREEE (reference sequence). The CDR3 is 14 residues long. J gave up 6 bases and V 4 bases, and 5 bases lay outside the gene matches. The CDR3 region has the DNA TGTGCCAGCAGCCGGGACAGGGGGATCCATGGCTACACCTTC. Protein: CASSRDRGIHGYTF.

This clone appeared a few times. This rearrangement joins TRBV7-2 to TRBJ2-3; 14 bases agree with TRBD2. The J segment lost 1 base and the V segment lost 3 bases, leaving 6 bases of the junction unmatched. CDR3 size: 18 residues. The germline gives CDR1 SGHTA, CDR2 FQGNSA. The CDR3 DNA reads TGTGCCAGCAGCTTCGGGACTAGCGGGAGTTTGCGCACAGATACGCAGTATTTT. Translation gives CASSFGTSGSLRTDTQYF.

This clone has just one count. The chain carries TRBV11-3 and TRBJ2-3; D ambiguous. CDR3 length: 12 amino acids. The V gene lost 5 bases and the J gene lost 2 bases, with 5 bases spanning the gap. Germline CDR1 is SGHNT and CDR2 is YENEEA. This CDR3 is CASSVFTDTQYF. The CDR3 DNA is TGTGCCAGCAGCGTCTTCACAGATACGCAGTATTTT.

This chain joins TRBV28 and TRBJ2-7; D is ambiguous. The CDR3 extends over 16 amino acids. Trimming pared 5 bases from V and 3 bases from J, leaving 20 bases between. From germline, CDR1 is MDHEN and CDR2 SYDVKM. Here the CDR3 reads CASSPAGYRNIYEQYF. CDR3 DNA: TGTGCCAGCAGTCCCGCCGGTTACAGAAACATCTACGAGCAGTACTTC.

The V gene is TRBV10-1, the J gene TRBJ2-1; 8 nucleotides line up with TRBD2. There are 13 residues in the CDR3. The trim removed 6 bases at V and 9 bases at J, leaving 7 bases unmatched. Germline CDR1 reads WNHNN; CDR2 reads SYGVQD (reference sequence). The CDR3 DNA sequence: TGCGCCAGCAGCGGGGGACTAGAGGCTGAGCAGTTCTTC. It encodes CASSGGLEAEQFF.

The chain recombines TRBV2 with TRBJ2-1; 11 bases match TRBD1. Germline V lookup: CDR1 SNHLY, CDR2 FYNNEI. The length of the CDR3 is 15 residues. After removal of 6 bases from V and 3 bases from J, the junction contained 4 bases not matched to a gene. The CDR3 DNA is TGTGCCAGCAGGACCGGGACAGGGGGCTACAATGAGCAGTTCTTC. Translating gives CASRTGTGGYNEQFF.

The genes are TRBV10-2 and TRBJ2-1; 14 bases agree with TRBD2. The CDR3 is 14 amino acids. The J segment lost 7 bases and the V segment lost 4 bases, leaving 0 bases of the junction unmatched. CDR1 is WSHSY and CDR2 is SAAADI in the germline V gene. The CDR3 DNA reads TGCGCCAGCAGTGGGACTAGCGGGGGGAATGAGCAGTTCTTC. Amino acid sequence: CASSGTSGGNEQFF.